The rows below give T cell receptor beta chains drawn from one sample of a study of CD8 T cells in Susac syndrome. In TCRdb, the immunoSEQ multiplex PCR reads were re-called with MiXCR into one record per CDR3 protein. The top ten clones hold more than 0.13% of a sample with some 77,000 distinct CDR3 sequences, 90% to 95% of them seen once. Material: CD4+ T cells from PBMCs. All receptors derive from a human donor with Susac syndrome. CDR3s include the opening cysteine and the closing phenylalanine or tryptophan. D genes are given only for firm matches. Clone size is not always given. Where it is, it says once, few, many or a class for expanded clones.

D	V	size	J	CDR3	DNA
-	TRBV11-2	-	TRBJ1-5	CASSLSRDQPQHF	TGTGCCAGCAGCTTAAGCCGAGATCAGCCCCAGCATTTT
-	TRBV5-4	once	TRBJ2-5	CASSPGPDWETQYF	TGTGCCAGCAGCCCAGGACCGGATTGGGAGACCCAGTACTTC
-	TRBV18	-	TRBJ1-1	CASSPSGRGNTEAFF	TGTGCCAGCTCCCCGTCGGGTCGGGGAAACACTGAAGCTTTCTTT
-	TRBV14	-	TRBJ2-7	CASSQGPVYGQYF	TGTGCCAGCAGCCAAGGACCTGTCTACGGGCAGTACTTC
TRBD1	TRBV6-5	-	TRBJ2-7	CASRRGQGAYEQYF	TGTGCCAGCAGACGGGGACAGGGGGCTTACGAGCAGTACTTC
-	TRBV10-3	-	TRBJ2-7	CAISEEGAYEQYF	TGTGCCATCAGTGAGGAAGGTGCCTACGAGCAGTACTTC
TRBD2	TRBV28	-	TRBJ2-1	CASTGGGRSYNEQFF	TGTGCCAGCACCGGGGGGGGTCGCTCCTACAATGAGCAGTTCTTC
-	TRBV7-9	-	TRBJ1-2	CASSGRQSWGYTF	TGTGCCAGCAGCGGACGACAGTCCTGGGGCTACACCTTC
TRBD1	TRBV27	once	TRBJ2-5	CASSPGQGRETQYF	TGTGCCAGCAGCCCTGGACAGGGGAGAGAGACCCAGTACTTC
TRBD1	TRBV5-1	-	TRBJ2-2	CASSLEGQGHTGELFF	TGCGCCAGCAGCTTGGAGGGACAGGGACACACCGGGGAGCTGTTTTTT
-	TRBV6-5	-	TRBJ2-4	CASSYVEEILAKNIQYF	TGTGCCAGCAGTTACGTGGAGGAGATACTAGCCAAAAACATTCAGTACTTC
-	TRBV30	-	TRBJ1-6	CAWRGSYNSPLHF	TGTGCCTGGAGGGGCAGTTATAATTCACCCCTCCACTTT
TRBD1	TRBV9	-	TRBJ1-4	CASSSSAGQGVLTNEKLFF	TGTGCCAGCAGCTCTTCAGCAGGACAGGGGGTTTTAACTAATGAAAAACTGTTTTTT
-	TRBV6-5	-	TRBJ2-1	CASSLRRGAIGQFF	TGTGCCAGCAGTCTGAGACGGGGGGCGATAGGGCAGTTCTTC
TRBD1	TRBV6-5	-	TRBJ2-2	CASRRTGVAGELFF	TGTGCCAGCAGACGGACAGGGGTGGCCGGGGAGCTGTTTTTT
-	TRBV5-1	-	TRBJ2-5	CASSLDRPTFQETQYF	TGCGCCAGCAGCTTGGACAGGCCTACTTTCCAAGAGACCCAGTACTTC
-	TRBV6-2/TRBV6-3	-	TRBJ2-2	CASTPYRSDGELFF	TGTGCCAGCACCCCATATAGGAGCGACGGGGAGCTGTTTTTT
-	TRBV28	-	TRBJ1-2	CASSYGGPRGYTF	TGTGCCAGCAGTTATGGGGGCCCGAGAGGCTACACCTTC
-	TRBV5-1	-	TRBJ1-2	CASSSGQPYGYTF	TGCGCCAGCAGCTCCGGACAGCCCTATGGCTACACCTTC
TRBD1	TRBV12-3/TRBV12-4	-	TRBJ2-3	CASSRQGAGTDTQYF	TGTGCCAGCAGTCGCCAGGGGGCGGGCACAGATACGCAGTATTTT
-	TRBV5-1	-	TRBJ2-5	CASRSGQRQETQYF	TGCGCCAGCAGGAGCGGGCAGAGACAAGAGACCCAGTACTTC
-	TRBV5-1	-	TRBJ1-1	CASREVGALNTEAFF	TGCGCCAGCAGGGAAGTAGGGGCCCTGAACACTGAAGCTTTCTTT
-	TRBV7-2	-	TRBJ1-5	CASSARQGNQPQHF	TGTGCCAGCAGCGCACGACAAGGCAATCAGCCCCAGCATTTT
-	TRBV20-1	-	TRBJ1-2	CSARGLGGYTF	TGCAGTGCTAGAGGGCTCGGTGGCTACACCTTC
-	TRBV6-2/TRBV6-3	-	TRBJ2-3	CASSYSTGFSAQYF	TGTGCCAGCAGTTACTCGACGGGGTTCAGCGCGCAGTATTTT
TRBD1	TRBV4-1	once	TRBJ2-4	CASSQPGQRIIAKNIQYF	TGCGCCAGCAGCCAACCGGGACAGAGGATTATAGCCAAAAACATTCAGTACTTC
-	TRBV29-1	-	TRBJ1-2	CSVRGPGYTF	TGCAGCGTTCGGGGGCCCGGCTACACCTTC
TRBD2	TRBV20-1	-	TRBJ2-5	CSARDGSGGTTYQETQYF	TGCAGTGCTAGAGATGGTAGCGGGGGGACCACGTACCAAGAGACCCAGTACTTC
TRBD1	TRBV4-1	-	TRBJ1-1	CASSQLGQGSEAFF	TGCGCCAGCAGCCAGCTGGGACAGGGATCCGAAGCTTTCTTT
-	TRBV18	-	TRBJ2-5	CASSPPGDNQETQYF	TGTGCCAGCTCACCACCGGGGGACAACCAAGAGACCCAGTACTTC
-	TRBV5-6	-	TRBJ2-5	CASSLARRETQYF	TGTGCCAGCAGCTTGGCTAGAAGGGAGACCCAGTACTTC
-	TRBV3-1	-	TRBJ1-3	CASSQLGAGNTIYF	TGTGCCAGCAGCCAACTCGGGGCTGGAAACACCATATATTTT
TRBD1	TRBV5-1	-	TRBJ2-5	CASSLMGQAQETQYF	TGCGCCAGCAGCCTAATGGGACAGGCTCAAGAGACCCAGTACTTC
-	TRBV6-5	-	TRBJ1-1	CASSSKFNTEAFF	TGTGCCAGCAGTTCAAAATTTAACACTGAAGCTTTCTTT
-	TRBV18	-	TRBJ1-2	CASSPLWGDYGYTF	TGTGCCAGCTCACCGCTGTGGGGAGACTATGGCTACACCTTC